This T cell receptor (beta chain) was recovered during a study of blood T cell repertoires in COVID-19. With V trimmed by 6 bases and J by 0 bases, 8 bases remained unmatched. Germline values: CDR1 SGHVS, CDR2 FQNEAQ. The CDR3 is made up of 16 amino acids. Generated by immunoSEQ multiplex PCR, the TCRdb table keeps only in-frame clones and is missing some. The sample consists of a few hundred thousand clones, about 85% of them appearing once. Sequencing input: PBMCs or T cells enriched from blood (not recorded which). The rearrangement uses TRBV7-8 and TRBJ2-3; TRBD2 aligns across 8 bases. The clonotype was recovered from a woman aged 60-75 years who had recovered from COVID-19. Written as DNA, the CDR3 is TGTGCCAGCAGGGGACCGGGGGGGATCAGCACAGATACGCAGTATTTT. Amino acids: CASRGPGGISTDTQYF. Full variable domain (outside the CDR3, taken from reference TRBV7-8 and TRBJ2-3): GAGVSQSPRYKVAKRGQDVALRCDPISGHVSLFWYQQALGQGPEFLTYFQNEAQLDKSGLPSDRFFAERPEGSVSTLKIQRTQQEDSAVYLCASRGPGGISTDTQYFGPGTRLTVL.